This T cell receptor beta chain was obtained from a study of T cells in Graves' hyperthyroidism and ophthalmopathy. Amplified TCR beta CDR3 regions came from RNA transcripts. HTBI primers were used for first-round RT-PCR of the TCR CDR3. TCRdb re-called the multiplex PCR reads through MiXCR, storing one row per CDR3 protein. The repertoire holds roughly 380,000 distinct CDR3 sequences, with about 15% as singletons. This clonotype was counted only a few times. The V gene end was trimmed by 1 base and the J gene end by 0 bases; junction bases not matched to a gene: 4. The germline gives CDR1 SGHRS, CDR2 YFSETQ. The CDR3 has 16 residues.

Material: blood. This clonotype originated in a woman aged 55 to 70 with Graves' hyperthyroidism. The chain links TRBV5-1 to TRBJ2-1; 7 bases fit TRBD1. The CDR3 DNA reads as TGCGCCAGCAGCTTGACAGGGGCCAGCTCCTACAATGAGCAGTTCTTC. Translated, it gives CASSLTGASSYNEQFF.